Ten or more counts support the clone carrying this T cell receptor (beta chain). MiXCR, applied by TCRdb to the 5' RACE reads, yields one record per CDR3 protein. Counted here are 150,000 to 200,000 distinct CDR3 sequences, roughly 18% occurring once; the ten biggest clones make up more than 3.5%. The source of the sample is a study of CD8 T cells in ankylosing spondylitis. Material for sequencing was blood, either unsorted or a sorted T cell fraction (not recorded which). The sequence derives from a male donor aged 5 to 30 with ankylosing spondylitis or in good health (not recorded which).

CDR3 residues: CASSLSRNTGELFF. In DNA form, the CDR3 reads TGCGCCAGCAGCTTGAGCAGGAACACCGGGGAGCTGTTTTTT. The rearrangement uses TRBV5-1 and TRBJ2-2, with D hard to call. Trimming took off 1 base at V and 1 base at J, with 5 bases between the two ends. Germline CDR1 is SGHRS and CDR2 is YFSETQ. The CDR3 covers 14 residues. The variable domain in full, completed from reference TRBV5-1 and TRBJ2-2, reads KAGVTQTPRYLIKTRGQQVTLSCSPISGHRSVSWYQQTPGQGLQFLFEYFSETQRNKGNFPGRFSGRQFSNSRSEMNVSTLELGDSALYLCASSLSRNTGELFFGEGSRLTVL.